This TCR beta chain was sequenced during a study of CD8 T cells in ankylosing spondylitis. Study findings and constraints: Disease-associated clones were CD8+ and fairly uncommon in peripheral blood. Reports of some motif variants in reactive arthritis synovial fluid and blood predate this one. What seemed typical of ankylosing spondylitis blood was a TCR beta motif built from about 8 highly homologous variants.

J gave up 5 bases and V 0 bases, and 9 bases lay outside the gene matches. CDR1 is SQVTM and CDR2 is ANQGSEA in the germline V gene. The CDR3 contains 16 residues. Scientists made TCR beta libraries using quantitative 5'-RACE with molecular barcodes. TCRdb fed the 5' RACE reads into MiXCR, producing one record per CDR3 protein. There are approximately 260,000 distinct CDR3 sequences in the sample; under 20% occur only once, and roughly 34% lies in the top ten. To note about this clonotype: Its antigen is currently unknown.

This chain uses TRBV29-1 with TRBJ2-5, with 10 bases matching TRBD2. This TCR was recovered from a male donor with ankylosing spondylitis or in good health (not recorded which). The sample was blood, either unsorted or a sorted T cell fraction (not recorded which). Here the CDR3 reads CSVEDLEAGGPETQYF. CDR3 nucleotide sequence: TGCAGCGTTGAAGATCTCGAAGCGGGAGGGCCGGAGACCCAGTACTTC.